The clone carrying this TCR beta chain was picked up a small number of times. The data are from a study of blood T cell repertoires in COVID-19. In the study overall: COVID-19 samples from acute and convalescent phases originated in the United States, Italy and Spain. T cells, B-cell-depleted T cells, or PBMCs supplied cDNA or gDNA.

Original processing notes: By means of reference gene primer amplification, nucleated cell counts were estimated. Generated by immunoSEQ multiplex PCR, the TCRdb table keeps only in-frame clones and is missing some. V and J calls and clone size come straight from that table; D and trimming were deduced from the DNA. The table lists 270,000 or so clones, 83% of them singletons. Germline V gene lookup returns CDR1 MDHEN and CDR2 SYDVKM. This CDR3 has 14 residues. Trimming shortened V by 0 bases and J by 9 bases, and 9 bases separated the two germline ends. The genes are TRBV28 and TRBJ1-6, with D perhaps TRBD1 (6 bases). This receptor was identified in a woman aged 50 to 60 who had recovered from COVID-19. The source material was peripheral blood. The DNA of the CDR3 is TGTGCCAGCAGTTTATGGACAGGTCGTTCACCCCTCCACTTT. Protein: CASSLWTGRSPLHF.